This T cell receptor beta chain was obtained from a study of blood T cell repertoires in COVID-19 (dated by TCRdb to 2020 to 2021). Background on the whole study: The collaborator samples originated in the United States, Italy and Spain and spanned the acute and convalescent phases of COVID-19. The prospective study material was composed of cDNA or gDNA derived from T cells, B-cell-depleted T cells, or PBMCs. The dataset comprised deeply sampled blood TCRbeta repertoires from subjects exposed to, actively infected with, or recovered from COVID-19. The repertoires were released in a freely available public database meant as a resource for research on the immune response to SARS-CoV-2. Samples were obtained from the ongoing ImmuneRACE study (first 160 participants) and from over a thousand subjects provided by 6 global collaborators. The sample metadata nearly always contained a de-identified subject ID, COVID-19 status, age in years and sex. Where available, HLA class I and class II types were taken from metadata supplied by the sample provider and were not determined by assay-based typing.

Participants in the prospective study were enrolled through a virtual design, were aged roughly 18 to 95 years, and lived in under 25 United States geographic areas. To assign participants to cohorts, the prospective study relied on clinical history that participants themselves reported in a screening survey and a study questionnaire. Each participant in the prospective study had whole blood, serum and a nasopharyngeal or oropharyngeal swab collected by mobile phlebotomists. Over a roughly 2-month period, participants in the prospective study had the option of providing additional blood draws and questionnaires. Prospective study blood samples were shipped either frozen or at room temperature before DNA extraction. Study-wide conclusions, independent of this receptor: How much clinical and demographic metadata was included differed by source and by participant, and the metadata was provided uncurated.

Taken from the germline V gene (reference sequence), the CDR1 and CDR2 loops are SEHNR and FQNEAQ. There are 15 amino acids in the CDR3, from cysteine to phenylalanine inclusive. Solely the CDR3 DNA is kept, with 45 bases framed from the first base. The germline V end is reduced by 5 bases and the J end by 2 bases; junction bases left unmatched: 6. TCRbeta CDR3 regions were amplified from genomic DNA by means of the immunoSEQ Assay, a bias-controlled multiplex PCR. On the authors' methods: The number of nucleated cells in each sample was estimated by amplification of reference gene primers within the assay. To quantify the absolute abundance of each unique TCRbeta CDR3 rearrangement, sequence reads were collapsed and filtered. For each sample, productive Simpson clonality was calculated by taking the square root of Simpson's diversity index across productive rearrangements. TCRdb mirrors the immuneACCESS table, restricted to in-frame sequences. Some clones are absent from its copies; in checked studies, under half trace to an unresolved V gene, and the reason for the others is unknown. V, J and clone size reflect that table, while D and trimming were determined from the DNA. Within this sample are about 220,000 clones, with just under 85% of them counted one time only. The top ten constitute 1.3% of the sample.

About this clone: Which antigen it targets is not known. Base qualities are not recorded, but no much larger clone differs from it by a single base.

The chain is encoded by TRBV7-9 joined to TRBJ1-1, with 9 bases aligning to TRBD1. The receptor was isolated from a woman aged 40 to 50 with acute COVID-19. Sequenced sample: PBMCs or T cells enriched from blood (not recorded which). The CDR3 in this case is CASSRWTGVNTEAFF. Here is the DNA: TGTGCCAGCAGCCGTTGGACAGGGGTAAACACTGAAGCTTTCTTT.